A single sample gave rise to the 5 T cell receptor beta chains below, sequenced in a study of shared clonotypes between healthy human individuals. Sequencing used immunoSEQ multiplex PCR; TCRdb keeps in-frame clones, though not all of them. This table holds about 1.1 million clones, 60% to 85% found once. The sample comprised memory CD4+ T cells from PBMCs. Documented subset: CD45RA-negative fraction. Receptor source: a man aged 18-30 years in good health. Some clones in this sample may be carry-over from other donors' samples.

This clone was recorded only once. V usage is TRBV2 and J usage is TRBJ2-7; 8 bases agree with TRBD1. CDR3 length: 14 residues. The germline V gene has CDR1 SNHLY and CDR2 FYNNEI. Trimming took 1 base from V and 6 from J; bases not matched to a gene: 5. CDR3 in DNA: TGTGCCAGCAGTGAAGTGAGGACAGGGCGCGAGCAGTACTTC. This translates into CASSEVRTGREQYF.

The chain uses TRBV7-8 and TRBJ2-3; D gene uncertain. CDR3 length equals 15 residues. Germline V gene sequence: CDR1 SGHVS, CDR2 FQNEAQ. Trimming left V 4 bases short and J 2 bases short, with 13 bases between. The CDR3 coding sequence is TGTGCCAGCAGCTCCCCCCGTCCCCACACAGATACGCAGTATTTT. This sequence encodes CASSSPRPHTDTQYF.

The CDR3 bases are TGTGCCAGCAGCGGATGGCCCGGGGACATTCAGTACTTC. As protein: CASSGWPGDIQYF. The chain uses TRBV5-4 and TRBJ2-4, with D possibly TRBD2 on 5 matching bases. V lost 4 bases to trimming and J lost 8 bases, with 13 bases between them. The CDR3 length is 13 residues. Germline CDR1 reads SGHNT; CDR2 reads YYREEE (reference sequence). Variable domain in full (rest from reference TRBV5-4 and TRBJ2-4): ETGVTQSPTHLIKTRGQQVTLRCSSQSGHNTVSWYQQALGQGPQFIFQYYREEENGRGNFPPRFSGLQFPNYSSELNVNALELDDSALYLCASSGWPGDIQYFGAGTRLSVL.

The V gene is TRBV6-5, the J gene TRBJ2-4, with 8 bases that match TRBD1. This CDR3 region has 12 residues. The J segment lost 9 bases and the V segment lost 8 bases, leaving 6 bases of the junction unmatched. The germline V gene has CDR1 MNHEY and CDR2 SVGAGI. In DNA, the CDR3 is TGTGCCAGCCGGACAGGGAGCAGCATTCAGTACTTC. Protein product: CASRTGSSIQYF.

J is TRBJ1-2 and V is TRBV7-9; TRBD1 is a possible D gene (6 bases). The ends were cut back, 2 bases at V and 4 bases at J, with 11 bases in the middle. CDR3 size: 14 residues. Germline CDR1 is SEHNR and CDR2 is FQNEAQ (reference sequence). The CDR3 DNA follows: TGTGCCAGCAGCTTACCTGGGGGCTCCTATGGCTACACCTTC. It codes for CASSLPGGSYGYTF.